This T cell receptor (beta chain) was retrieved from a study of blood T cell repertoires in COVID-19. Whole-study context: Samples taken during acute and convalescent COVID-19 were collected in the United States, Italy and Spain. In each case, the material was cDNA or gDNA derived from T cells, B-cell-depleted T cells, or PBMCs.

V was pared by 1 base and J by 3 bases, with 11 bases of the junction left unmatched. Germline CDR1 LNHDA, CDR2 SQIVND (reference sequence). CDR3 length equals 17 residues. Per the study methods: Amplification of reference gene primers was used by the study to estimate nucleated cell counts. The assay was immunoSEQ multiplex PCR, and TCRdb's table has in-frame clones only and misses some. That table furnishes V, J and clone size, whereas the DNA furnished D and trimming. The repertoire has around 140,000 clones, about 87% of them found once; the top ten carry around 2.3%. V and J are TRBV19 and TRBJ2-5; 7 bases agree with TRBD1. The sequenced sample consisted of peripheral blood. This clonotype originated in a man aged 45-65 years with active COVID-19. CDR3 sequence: CASSIVSPRTGEETQYF. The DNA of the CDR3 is TGTGCCAGTAGTATAGTATCCCCCCGGACAGGTGAAGAGACCCAGTACTTC.